This T cell receptor beta chain was captured in a study of OX40 agonist ivuxolimab in advanced cancers. The CDR3 is 14 residues long. The germline V gene has CDR1 SGHTA and CDR2 FQGNSA. V dropped 5 bases and J dropped 4 bases, with 14 bases sitting between them. This clone showed up just once. Its antigen is still unknown. Whole-study results and caveats: Partial responders dosed at 0.1-3.0 mg/kg displayed clonal expansion ranking among the lowest.

Repertoires were generated with immunoSEQ multiplex PCR, while TCRdb's copy carries only in-frame clones and drops some. The table has some 100,000 clones, around 80% seen once. Specimen: CD4+ or CD8+ T cells sorted from blood, collected in a trial of the OX40 agonist ivuxolimab. The chain carries TRBV7-2 and TRBJ1-2; no clear D. This receptor was identified in an adult with an advanced solid tumor such as melanoma, head and neck, liver or kidney cancer. The CDR3 region is CASSPGSMSYGYTF. CDR3 DNA sequence: TGTGCCAGCAGCCCGGGTAGTATGAGCTATGGCTACACCTTC.